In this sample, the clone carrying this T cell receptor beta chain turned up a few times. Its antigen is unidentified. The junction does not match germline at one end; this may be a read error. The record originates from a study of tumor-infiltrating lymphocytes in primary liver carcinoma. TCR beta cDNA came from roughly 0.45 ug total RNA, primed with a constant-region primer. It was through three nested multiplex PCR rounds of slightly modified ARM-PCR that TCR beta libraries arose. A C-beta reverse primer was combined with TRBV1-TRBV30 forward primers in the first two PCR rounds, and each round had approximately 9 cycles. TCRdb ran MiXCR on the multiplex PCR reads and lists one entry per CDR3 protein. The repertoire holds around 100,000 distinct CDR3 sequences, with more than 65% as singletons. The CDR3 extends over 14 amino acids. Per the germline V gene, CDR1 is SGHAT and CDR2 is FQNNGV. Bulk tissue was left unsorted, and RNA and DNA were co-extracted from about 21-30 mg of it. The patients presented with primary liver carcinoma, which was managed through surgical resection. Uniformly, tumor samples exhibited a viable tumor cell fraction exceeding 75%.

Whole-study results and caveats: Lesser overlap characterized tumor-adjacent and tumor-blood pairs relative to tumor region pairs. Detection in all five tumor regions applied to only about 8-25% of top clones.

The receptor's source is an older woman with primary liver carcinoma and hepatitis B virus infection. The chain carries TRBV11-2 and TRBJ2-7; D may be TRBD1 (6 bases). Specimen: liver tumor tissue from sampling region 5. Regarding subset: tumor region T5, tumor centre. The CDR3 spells CASSLPSGASKQYF. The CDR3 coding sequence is TGTGCTAGCAGCCTCCCTTCAGGGGCTAGCAAGCAGTACTTC.